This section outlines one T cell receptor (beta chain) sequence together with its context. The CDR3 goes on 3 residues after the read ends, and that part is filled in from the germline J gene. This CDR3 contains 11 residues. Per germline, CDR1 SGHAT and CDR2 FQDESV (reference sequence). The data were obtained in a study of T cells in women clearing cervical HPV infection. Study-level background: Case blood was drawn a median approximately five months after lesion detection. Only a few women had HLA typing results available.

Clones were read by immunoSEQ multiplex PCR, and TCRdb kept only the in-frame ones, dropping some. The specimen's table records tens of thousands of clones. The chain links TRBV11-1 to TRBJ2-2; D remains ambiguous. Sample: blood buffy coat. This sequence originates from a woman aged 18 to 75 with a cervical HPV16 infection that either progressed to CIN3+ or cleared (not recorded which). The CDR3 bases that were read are TGTGCCAGCAGCTTAGGTTCCAGG. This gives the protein CASSLGSR. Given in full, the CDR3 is CASSLGSRLFF. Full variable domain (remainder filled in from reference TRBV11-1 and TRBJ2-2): EAEVAQSPRYKITEKSQAVAFWCDPISGHATLYWYRQILGQGPELLVQFQDESVVDDSQLPKDRFSAERLKGVDSTLKIQPAELGDSAMYLCASSLGSRLFFGEGSRLTVL.